The 22 T cell receptor beta chains in this list originate from one sample, sequenced in a study of T cell responses to AZD1222 COVID-19 vaccine. TCRdb's copy holds only in-frame clones and misses some; the assay was immunoSEQ multiplex PCR. The repertoire holds 150,000 or so clones, 90% seen once, with less than 9% in the top ten. Sample: peripheral blood, taken on day 0 of AZD1222 vaccination. These receptors all stem from an adult in good health.

The V gene is TRBV3-1 (or the pseudogene TRBV3-2), the J gene TRBJ2-7; 7 bases align to TRBD2. Germline lookup yields CDR1 LGHDT and CDR2 YNNKEL (reference sequence). The CDR3 runs 14 residues. V lost 0 bases and J lost 3; bases outside the gene matches: 2. In DNA, the CDR3 is TGTGCCAGCAGCCAAGACCCGGGGGGCTACGAGCAGTACTTC. Its translation: CASSQDPGGYEQYF.

Only one count was recorded for this clone. This chain links TRBV6-1 with TRBJ2-7, with 9 bases identical to TRBD2. CDR1 is MNHNS, CDR2 SASEGT, per germline. Germline trimming cut 2 bases from V and 3 bases from J; bases unmatched to any gene: 2. The CDR3 is made up of 14 amino acids. The CDR3 reads CASSELAGIYEQYF. DNA for the CDR3: TGTGCCAGCAGTGAACTAGCGGGGATCTACGAGCAGTACTTC.

The chain carries TRBV30 and TRBJ2-7; a weak D match, TRBD1 (5 bases). Germline CDR1 GTSNPN, CDR2 SVGIG (reference sequence). There are 15 residues in the CDR3. V was cut by 0 bases and J by 3 bases, with 15 bases left in between. The chain's CDR3 is CAWSVLLGASYEQYF. CDR3 bases: TGTGCCTGGAGTGTACTGCTAGGGGCTAGCTACGAGCAGTACTTC.

The rearrangement uses TRBV19 and TRBJ1-2; D is possibly TRBD1 (5 bases). This CDR3 contains 13 residues. Deletions cut 7 bases from V and 4 bases from J, with 13 bases between. Germline CDR1 and CDR2: LNHDA and SQIVND (reference sequence). The CDR3, as DNA: TGTGCCAGTAAGTTCGCCGGGGGCTATGGCTACACCTTC. It yields the protein CASKFAGGYGYTF.

The rearrangement links TRBV19 to TRBJ1-2; D gene ambiguous. The germline CDR1 and CDR2 sequences are LNHDA and SQIVND (reference sequence). There are 13 residues in the CDR3. Trimming stripped 1 base from V and 8 bases from J, with 11 bases between. The DNA for the CDR3 is TGTGCCAGTAGTATAGTGAAGACTGGGGGCTACACCTTC. Translating it yields CASSIVKTGGYTF.

In its sample, this clone was seen a few times. The chain couples TRBV9 to TRBJ1-1, with 10 bases matching TRBD1. Germline CDR1 SGDLS, CDR2 YYNGEE. The CDR3 loop spans 16 amino acids. The V segment lost 0 bases and the J segment 3 bases; nucleotides outside the gene matches: 5. Written as DNA, the CDR3 is TGTGCCAGCAGCGTAGATCGGGGGACAGGGGACACTGAAGCTTTCTTT. Its protein is CASSVDRGTGDTEAFF.

The CDR3 DNA reads as TGTGCCAGCAGCCCTTACGGACAGTCGAACACCGGGGAGCTGTTTTTT. It translates to CASSPYGQSNTGELFF. The J gene is TRBJ2-2, the V gene TRBV3-1 (or the pseudogene TRBV3-2); tentative D call: TRBD1 (6 bases). Germline-derived CDR1 and CDR2 are LGHDT and YNNKEL (reference sequence). Deletions cut 4 bases from V and 0 bases from J, with 12 bases between. The CDR3 runs to 16 residues.

The chain is built from TRBV28 and TRBJ1-1; D is possibly TRBD1 (5 bases). Per germline, CDR1 MDHEN and CDR2 SYDVKM. With 2 bases removed from V and 7 bases from J, the gap between germline ends came to 8 bases. There are 12 residues in the CDR3. Written as DNA, the CDR3 is TGTGCCAGCAGTTTAACAGGTTATGAAGCTTTCTTT. It yields the protein CASSLTGYEAFF.

The rearrangement uses TRBV4-1 and TRBJ2-3, with D possibly TRBD1 on 6 matching bases. V was clipped by 1 base and J by 9 bases, with 14 bases between them. Looked up from germline, CDR1 is MGHRA and CDR2 is YSYEKL. There are 14 residues in the CDR3. The CDR3 loop reads CASSQAYRVGTQYF. CDR3 coding DNA: TGCGCCAGCAGCCAAGCATACAGGGTCGGAACGCAGTATTTT.

The chain couples TRBV28 to TRBJ1-5; tentatively, D is TRBD1 (5 bases). The germline V and J ends were trimmed by 5 bases and 0 bases, with 20 bases remaining between them. The germline V gene encodes CDR1 MDHEN and CDR2 SYDVKM. CDR3 length equals 18 residues. This CDR3 is CASSPYGTGSTSNQPQHF. The CDR3, as DNA: TGTGCCAGCAGTCCTTACGGGACTGGATCTACTAGCAATCAGCCCCAGCATTTT.

The chain combines TRBV6-5 with TRBJ1-2, with D possibly being TRBD1 (5 bases). From germline, CDR1 is MNHEY and CDR2 SVGAGI. This CDR3 is built from 13 residues. V was shortened by 6 bases and J by 4 bases, with 12 bases between the two germline ends. Written as DNA, the CDR3 is TGTGCCAGCAGGAAAGAGAGGGGCTATGGCTACACCTTC. This sequence encodes CASRKERGYGYTF.

The rearrangement links TRBV19 to TRBJ2-2; 8 nucleotides align to TRBD1. The CDR3 length is 16 residues. J gave up 3 bases and V 0 bases, and 3 bases lay outside the gene matches. In germline, CDR1 is LNHDA, CDR2 SQIVND (reference sequence). The CDR3 DNA reads as TGTGCCAGTAGTATAGATTTGGGACAGGACACCGGGGAGCTGTTTTTT. This codes for CASSIDLGQDTGELFF.

The J gene is TRBJ1-5, the V gene TRBV6-5, with D hard to call. The CDR3 consists of 13 residues. Germline loops: CDR1 MNHEY, CDR2 SVGAGI. V dropped 2 bases and J dropped 4 bases, with 6 bases sitting between them. In DNA, the CDR3 is TGTGCCAGCAGTTACAATGGAAATCAGCCCCAGCATTTT. It yields the protein CASSYNGNQPQHF.

The chain is built from TRBV7-2 and TRBJ2-7, with TRBD1 as a possible D gene (5 bases). The CDR3 length is 15 residues. V lost 5 bases to trimming and J lost 0 bases, with 14 bases between them. Germline lookup yields CDR1 SGHTA and CDR2 FQGNSA. CDR3 coding DNA: TGTGCCAGCAGCAGCCGACAGTTCCTCTCCTACGAGCAGTACTTC. It is translated as CASSSRQFLSYEQYF.

The chain joins TRBV29-1 to TRBJ2-5; D is possibly TRBD1 (6 bases). CDR1 and CDR2 from the germline V gene are SQVTM and ANQGSEA. CDR3 length: 14 amino acids. The germline V and J ends were trimmed by 5 bases and 2 bases, with 15 bases remaining between them. The CDR3 DNA reads as TGCAGCGTTCTCCCAGGGGACCAACAAGAGACCCAGTACTTC. Protein: CSVLPGDQQETQYF.

The rearrangement uses TRBV5-5 and TRBJ2-3, with 14 bases lining up with TRBD2. V was clipped by 0 bases and J by 5 bases; unmatched bases: 5. From germline, CDR1 is SGHKS and CDR2 YYEKEE (reference sequence). The CDR3 has 17 residues. CDR3: CASSLAGTSGGLDTQYF. In nucleotides, the CDR3 is TGTGCCAGCAGCTTGGCCGGGACTAGCGGGGGACTAGATACGCAGTATTTT.

This chain connects TRBV18 to TRBJ2-5; D is tentatively TRBD1 or TRBD2 (5 bases each). CDR3 length: 13 amino acids. Trimming removed 0 bases at V and 6 bases at J, with 8 bases between. Germline V gives CDR1 KGHSH, CDR2 LQKENI. The CDR3: CASSPPTGQTQYF. CDR3 bases: TGTGCCAGCTCACCACCTACGGGACAGACCCAGTACTTC.

This chain joins TRBV7-2 and TRBJ1-2; D is uncertain. The CDR3 covers 15 residues. Trimming cost V 5 bases and J 0 bases, with 13 bases left between them. In germline, CDR1 is SGHTA, CDR2 FQGNSA. The CDR3 region is CASSPRELSNYGYTF. In DNA form, the CDR3 reads TGTGCCAGCAGCCCAAGGGAACTATCTAACTATGGCTACACCTTC.

The rearrangement uses TRBV15 and TRBJ1-5; D unclear. CDR1 LNHNV and CDR2 YYDKDF come from the germline V gene (reference sequence). The CDR3 spans 13 residues. Trimming pared 0 bases from V and 7 bases from J, leaving 7 bases between. CDR3: CATSRDPGQPQHF. The CDR3 DNA reads TGTGCCACCAGCAGAGATCCTGGGCAGCCCCAGCATTTT.

CDR3 residues: CASMGEGSYNSPLHF. The CDR3 bases are TGTGCCAGCATGGGGGAGGGCTCCTATAATTCACCCCTCCACTTT. V usage is TRBV2 and J usage is TRBJ1-6; D is perhaps TRBD1 (5 bases). V gave up 7 bases and J gave up 0 bases, with 10 bases separating them. CDR1 is SNHLY and CDR2 is FYNNEI in the germline V gene. The CDR3 spans 15 residues.

This sequence joins TRBV4-3 and TRBJ1-1, with D unclear. The CDR3 is made up of 15 amino acids. The V and J ends lost 0 bases and 2 bases respectively, with 10 bases between them. Looked up from germline, CDR1 is LGHNA and CDR2 is YSLEER. The CDR3 coding sequence is TGCGCCAGCAGCCAAGACGGCAGCTTAAACACTGAAGCTTTCTTT. As protein: CASSQDGSLNTEAFF.

The chain has TRBV27 and TRBJ1-1, with D tentatively TRBD1 (5 bases). CDR1 MNHEY and CDR2 SMNVEV come from the germline V gene (reference sequence). The CDR3 is made up of 13 amino acids. The V end was cut by 5 bases, the J end by 1 base, with 8 bases between. CDR3 in DNA: TGTGCCAGCAGTCCAACAGGGAACACTGAAGCTTTCTTT. This gives the protein CASSPTGNTEAFF.